This entry lists 5 T cell receptor beta chains sequenced from one sample in a study of synovial regulatory T cells in juvenile arthritis. Repertoires were generated with immunoSEQ multiplex PCR, while TCRdb's copy carries only in-frame clones and drops some. The specimen's table records approximately 9,500 clones. The sequenced sample was Treg cells from blood. The subset was: remaining (HLA-DR-negative) circulating blood Treg cells. The receptor set was obtained from a donor younger than 30 with juvenile idiopathic arthritis.

This chain joins TRBV11-1 and TRBJ2-5. Germline V gene lookup returns CDR1 SGHAT and CDR2 FQDESV (reference sequence). The CDR3 has 12 residues. No DNA appears here. CDR3 residues: CASSSPLGLKDF.

The chain joins TRBV7-8 to TRBJ2-5. CDR3 length equals 15 residues. DNA is not recorded here. Per the germline V gene, CDR1 is SGHVS and CDR2 is FQNEAQ. This CDR3 is CASSIAGGRKETQYF.

The J gene is TRBJ2-1, the V gene TRBV11-3; no DNA is available, so the TRBD2 call from TCRdb remains unchecked. Looked up from germline, CDR1 is SGHNT and CDR2 is YENEEA. The CDR3 loop spans 15 amino acids. The DNA is unrecorded. The CDR3 loop is CASSLAASEYNEQFF.

V usage is TRBV30 and J usage is TRBJ1-6; TCRdb picks TRBD1, but there is no DNA to check that call. This CDR3 has 15 amino acids. No coding sequence is recorded. Germline values: CDR1 GTSNPN, CDR2 SVGIG (reference sequence). CDR3 protein: CAWRLGTASNSPLHF.

The CDR3 loop reads CASSVRTVAKNIQYF. This sequence joins TRBV2 and TRBJ2-4; the D gene TCRdb calls, TRBD1, cannot be checked with no DNA. Germline assignment: CDR1 SNHLY and CDR2 FYNNEI. The CDR3 loop spans 15 amino acids. No nucleotide data were recorded.